These 14 T cell receptor beta chains were all obtained from the same sample, sequenced in a study of T cells after yellow fever vaccination. TCRdb ran MiXCR on the 5' RACE reads and lists one entry per CDR3 protein. The repertoire holds more than 15,000 distinct CDR3 sequences, with about 4% as singletons. Sequencing was performed on PBMCs, either bulk or a sorted T-cell subset (CD4+, CD8+, memory, or dextramer-sorted; not recorded which), taken 15 days after the yellow fever booster vaccination. The source of these receptors is a man aged 30 to 45 who received the YFV17D yellow fever vaccine.

This clonotype appeared many times. J is TRBJ2-1 and V is TRBV29-1, with 9 bases lining up with TRBD1. The CDR3 consists of 13 residues. The ends lost 3 bases at V and 7 bases at J; junction bases unmatched: 4. From germline, CDR1 is SQVTM and CDR2 ANQGSEA. The CDR3 sequence: CSVEWDRANEQFF. The DNA for the CDR3 is TGCAGCGTTGAGTGGGACAGGGCTAATGAGCAGTTCTTC.

Within the sample, this clonotype is medium-sized. The V gene is TRBV3-1, the J gene TRBJ2-7, with TRBD1 as a possible D gene (6 bases). V shed 3 bases and J shed 2 bases, with 20 bases lying between them. This CDR3 contains 17 residues. Germline CDR1 LGHDT, CDR2 YNNKEL (reference sequence). The CDR3 sequence is CASSHPDVGQSPYEQYF. In DNA, the CDR3 is TGTGCCAGCAGCCACCCAGATGTTGGACAGTCCCCCTACGAGCAGTACTTC.

In this sample, this clonotype turned up many times. V gene TRBV27 combines with J gene TRBJ2-3; D might be TRBD2 (6 bases). The CDR3 is made up of 15 amino acids. CDR1 and CDR2 (germline): MNHEY, SMNVEV (reference sequence). Trimming pared 5 bases from V and 2 bases from J, leaving 14 bases between. CDR3 nucleotides: TGTGCCAGCAGTCGCCGGGCGGGATCCACAGATACGCAGTATTTT. Protein sequence: CASSRRAGSTDTQYF.

The genes are TRBV5-6 and TRBJ2-1; D unresolved. Germline CDR1 and CDR2: SGHDT and YYEEEE. Trimming cost V 2 bases and J 2 bases, with 14 bases left between them. This CDR3 spans 16 amino acids. The CDR3 nucleotides read TGTGCCAGCAGCTTCCGACTCGCCGCGGCCTACAATGAGCAGTTCTTC. Its protein product is CASSFRLAAAYNEQFF.

By share, this clonotype counts as medium-sized. The J gene is TRBJ2-3, the V gene TRBV11-2; D is undetermined. The CDR3 length is 12 residues. Trimming left V 5 bases short and J 1 base short, with 4 bases between. Germline V gene data show CDR1 as SGHAT and CDR2 as FQNNGV. The CDR3 DNA sequence: TGTGCCAGCAGCCGTGGCACAGATACGCAGTATTTT. Residues: CASSRGTDTQYF.

In its sample, this clonotype was seen many times. This chain links TRBV9 with TRBJ1-5; 8 positions agree with TRBD1. The germline CDR1 and CDR2 sequences are SGDLS and YYNGEE. V trimming: 4 bases; J trimming: 6 bases; junction bases outside the gene matches: 6. CDR3 length: 14 residues. CDR3 protein: CASSFGQGGQPQHF. The CDR3 nucleotides are TGTGCCAGCAGCTTTGGACAGGGAGGTCAGCCCCAGCATTTT.

This clonotype has just a few counts. This chain joins TRBV11-3 and TRBJ2-2; D is perhaps TRBD2 (6 bases). V dropped 1 base and J dropped 3 bases, with 15 bases sitting between them. There are 17 residues in the CDR3. Germline V lookup: CDR1 SGHNT, CDR2 YENEEA. The DNA for the CDR3 is TGTGCCAGCAGCTTAGGGTGGGCCGGGAGAGACACCGGGGAGCTGTTTTTT. As protein: CASSLGWAGRDTGELFF.

Ten or more counts support this clonotype. The CDR3: CSARDLTSGTGWVQETQYF. CDR3 sequence (DNA): TGCAGTGCTAGAGATTTGACTAGCGGGACCGGCTGGGTCCAAGAGACCCAGTACTTC. The chain uses TRBV20-1 and TRBJ2-5; TRBD2 aligns across 11 bases. Germline V gene lookup returns CDR1 DFQATT and CDR2 SNEGSKA (reference sequence). The V gene end was trimmed by 0 bases and the J gene end by 1 base; junction bases not matched to a gene: 13. This CDR3 has 19 residues.

This clonotype was detected ten times or more. The genes are TRBV6-5 and TRBJ2-7; D perhaps matches TRBD1 (5 bases). Trimming cost V 2 bases and J 3 bases, with 11 bases left between them. The CDR3 has 14 amino acids. CDR1 MNHEY and CDR2 SVGAGI come from the germline V gene. The CDR3 bases are TGTGCCAGCAGTTACGGGGCAGGGTTCTACGAGCAGTACTTC. Its translation: CASSYGAGFYEQYF.

Remarks on this clonotype: This may arise from a read error, as a much more abundant clone is one base away. The chain uses TRBV6-1 and TRBJ2-1, with TRBD2 matching 9 bases. The ends lost 6 bases at V and 4 bases at J; junction bases unmatched: 7. Per germline, CDR1 MNHNS and CDR2 SASEGT. The length of the CDR3 is 15 residues. This chain's CDR3 is CASREGREGYNEQFF. The CDR3 DNA sequence: TGTGCCAGCAGAGAGGGGCGGGAGGGGTACAATGAGCAGTTCTTC.

This clonotype was counted at least ten times. The chain is built from TRBV7-2 and TRBJ2-7, with no clear D. The CDR3 covers 14 residues. The germline CDR1 and CDR2 sequences are SGHTA and FQGNSA. Trimming shortened V by 0 bases and J by 6 bases, and 12 bases separated the two germline ends. CDR3 loop: CASSLARLQAEQYF. The DNA for the CDR3 is TGTGCCAGCAGCTTAGCGCGGTTGCAAGCCGAGCAGTACTTC.

Relative to its sample, this clonotype is medium-sized (0.01 to 0.1%). The chain links TRBV3-1 to TRBJ1-2, with D maybe TRBD1 (5 bases). The germline gives CDR1 LGHDT, CDR2 YNNKEL (reference sequence). This CDR3 contains 12 residues. V was clipped by 3 bases and J by 7 bases, with 9 bases between them. The CDR3 DNA reads as TGTGCCAGCAGCCACCCGGACATTGGCTACACCTTC. It encodes CASSHPDIGYTF.

This clonotype was observed many times. The CDR3 loop reads CAISESGGADLTRKNIQYF. Written as DNA, the CDR3 is TGTGCCATCAGTGAGTCGGGGGGGGCGGATTTAACGCGGAAAAACATTCAGTACTTC. The chain combines TRBV10-3 with TRBJ2-4; D may be TRBD2 (7 bases). Germline V CDR1 and CDR2: ENHRY, SYGVKD. The ends were cut back, 0 bases at V and 4 bases at J, with 22 bases in the middle. CDR3 length equals 19 residues.

This clonotype was detected ten times or more. V usage is TRBV13 and J usage is TRBJ2-7; 10 nucleotides line up with TRBD2. This CDR3 is 15 amino acids long. CDR1 is PRHDT and CDR2 is FYEKMQ in the germline V gene (reference sequence). With V trimmed by 0 bases and J by 4 bases, 3 bases remained unmatched. CDR3 region: CASSLGPSGSYEQYF. The DNA for the CDR3 is TGTGCCAGCAGCTTAGGACCTAGCGGGAGTTACGAGCAGTACTTC.